Following are 15 T cell receptor beta chains from one sample sequenced in a study of T cell responses to AZD1222 COVID-19 vaccine. Clones were sequenced by immunoSEQ multiplex PCR, and TCRdb holds only the in-frame ones, with some missing. The data contain about 100,000 clones, 80% to 90% of them singletons. Sequenced material: peripheral blood, taken on day 0 of AZD1222 vaccination. These receptors originate from an adult in good health.

This chain uses TRBV12-3 or TRBV12-4 with TRBJ1-2; no clear D. This CDR3 spans 12 amino acids. The V end was cut by 3 bases, the J end by 8 bases, with 10 bases between. CDR3 protein: CASSLGQRGYTF. The CDR3 nucleotides are TGTGCCAGCAGTTTGGGCCAGCGGGGCTACACCTTC.

This clone was picked up one time. V and J are TRBV15 and TRBJ1-5; perhaps TRBD1 as D (6 bases). CDR3 size: 15 residues. The germline CDR1 and CDR2 sequences are LNHNV and YYDKDF (reference sequence). The V gene lost 2 bases and the J gene lost 2 bases, with 10 bases spanning the gap. The CDR3 sequence is CATSRTGTRNQPQHF. CDR3 nucleotides: TGTGCCACCAGCAGAACCGGGACACGCAATCAGCCCCAGCATTTT.

V gene TRBV30 combines with J gene TRBJ2-7; a weak D match, TRBD2 (5 bases). Germline V lookup: CDR1 GTSNPN, CDR2 SVGIG (reference sequence). Trimming took 0 bases from V and 2 from J, leaving 14 bases between them. This CDR3 spans 15 amino acids. In nucleotides, the CDR3 is TGTGCCTGGAGTGTCCTAGGACTTCGCCCCTACGAGCAGTACTTC. It yields the protein CAWSVLGLRPYEQYF. The complete variable domain, with remaining parts taken from reference TRBV30 and TRBJ2-7, reads SQTIHQWPATLVQPVGSPLSLECTVEGTSNPNLYWYRQAAGRGLQLLFYSVGIGQISSEVPQNLSASRPQDRQFILSSKKLLLSDSGFYLCAWSVLGLRPYEQYFGPGTRLTVT.

The chain recombines TRBV19 with TRBJ2-2; 7 nucleotides align to TRBD2. V was pared by 1 base and J by 3 bases, with 5 bases of the junction left unmatched. Germline V CDR1 and CDR2: LNHDA, SQIVND (reference sequence). The CDR3 has 16 residues. The CDR3, as DNA: TGTGCCAGTAGTATAGGGCTAGCGGAATACACCGGGGAGCTGTTTTTT. Translated: CASSIGLAEYTGELFF.

V and J are TRBV7-6 and TRBJ1-1, with unresolved D. Germline V gene lookup returns CDR1 SGHVS and CDR2 FNYEAQ. V was shortened by 0 bases and J by 4 bases, with 12 bases between the two germline ends. The CDR3 covers 15 residues. CDR3 sequence reads: CASSLAIGSGTEAFF. In DNA form, the CDR3 reads TGTGCCAGCAGCTTAGCAATAGGCTCAGGCACTGAAGCTTTCTTT.

This CDR3 is CTTGGPHYGYTF. CDR3 bases: TGTACCACTGGGGGTCCCCACTATGGCTACACCTTC. This sequence joins TRBV6-5 and TRBJ1-2; TRBD1 is a possible D gene (5 bases). The length of the CDR3 is 12 residues. Germline CDR1 MNHEY, CDR2 SVGAGI.

The V call is TRBV5-1, the J call TRBJ2-7, with 8 bases that match TRBD1. The CDR3 runs to 13 residues. Germline-derived CDR1 and CDR2 are SGHRS and YFSETQ. V dropped 2 bases and J dropped 7; count of bases not matched to a gene: 5. CDR3 sequence: CASSFSRDREQYF. As DNA, the CDR3 is TGCGCCAGCAGCTTCAGTCGGGACAGGGAGCAGTACTTC.

The chain couples TRBV3-1 (or the pseudogene TRBV3-2) to TRBJ1-5; weak D call: TRBD1 (6 bases). V was trimmed by 3 bases and J by 14 bases, leaving 14 bases between them. This CDR3 has 12 residues. Germline V gives CDR1 LGHDT, CDR2 YNNKEL (reference sequence). CDR3 sequence (DNA): TGTGCCAGCAGCCAGGGATCCGGACAGAAGCATTTT. It yields the protein CASSQGSGQKHF.

This chain's CDR3 is CASSLKVAGRSPLHF. DNA for the CDR3: TGTGCCAGCAGTTTAAAGGTGGCAGGGCGGTCACCCCTCCACTTT. The chain employs TRBV27 and TRBJ1-6; D is possibly TRBD1 (5 bases). The V end was cut by 2 bases, the J end by 10 bases, with 15 bases between. The CDR3 has 15 amino acids. The germline V gene encodes CDR1 MNHEY and CDR2 SMNVEV (reference sequence).

This chain uses TRBV29-1 with TRBJ1-2, with TRBD1 matching 9 bases. After removal of 0 bases from V and 3 bases from J, the junction contained 17 bases not matched to a gene. The CDR3 is made up of 19 amino acids. Germline V lookup: CDR1 SQVTM, CDR2 ANQGSEA. CDR3 region: CSVEDLVGTGPSWHYGYTF. The DNA of the CDR3 is TGCAGCGTTGAAGACTTAGTTGGGACAGGGCCCTCGTGGCACTATGGCTACACCTTC.

V is TRBV7-2 and J is TRBJ1-6; a possible D gene is TRBD1 (5 bases). The CDR3 has 15 amino acids. V was clipped by 5 bases and J by 5 bases, with 13 bases between them. Germline V gene data show CDR1 as SGHTA and CDR2 as FQGNSA. CDR3 coding DNA: TGTGCCAGCAGCGAAGGGGTTCGGAATAATTCACCCCTCCACTTT. This sequence encodes CASSEGVRNNSPLHF.

The V call is TRBV2, the J call TRBJ2-7; 8 bases match TRBD1. The junction had 12 bases not matched to a gene; V was cut back by 7 bases and J by 4 bases. Per germline, CDR1 SNHLY and CDR2 FYNNEI. The CDR3 extends over 15 amino acids. CDR3 amino acids: CASIRDPGQAYEQYF. The CDR3 coding sequence is TGTGCCAGCATACGAGACCCGGGACAGGCGTACGAGCAGTACTTC. The whole variable domain, remainder taken from reference TRBV2 and TRBJ2-7, is EPEVTQTPSHQVTQMGQEVILRCVPISNHLYFYWYRQILGQKVEFLVSFYNNEISEKSEIFDDQFSVERPDGSNFTLKIRSTKLEDSAMYFCASIRDPGQAYEQYFGPGTRLTVT.

This clone appeared a few times. The rearrangement uses TRBV11-2 and TRBJ2-7, with D possibly being TRBD1 (6 bases). CDR3 size: 13 residues. Germline loops: CDR1 SGHAT, CDR2 FQNNGV. V was trimmed by 2 bases and J by 4 bases, leaving 9 bases between them. The CDR3 here is CASSLKQGYEQYF. The CDR3 DNA reads as TGTGCCAGCAGCTTAAAACAGGGTTACGAGCAGTACTTC. Filled out from reference TRBV11-2 and TRBJ2-7, the complete variable domain reads EAGVAQSPRYKIIEKRQSVAFWCNPISGHATLYWYQQILGQGPKLLIQFQNNGVVDDSQLPKDRFSAERLKGVDSTLKIQPAKLEDSAVYLCASSLKQGYEQYFGPGTRLTVT.

The chain has TRBV6-4 and TRBJ2-3; D may be TRBD2 (6 bases). Trimming cost V 5 bases and J 2 bases, with 14 bases left between them. From germline, CDR1 is MRHNA and CDR2 SNTAGT. This CDR3 has 15 amino acids. The CDR3 nucleotides are TGTGCCAGCAGTAAGCTACGGGGGATCACAGATACGCAGTATTTT. Encoded protein: CASSKLRGITDTQYF.

This clone was seen a handful of times. The chain joins TRBV11-3 to TRBJ2-7, with D hard to call. Germline V gives CDR1 SGHNT, CDR2 YENEEA. Trimming removed 1 base at V and 6 bases at J, with 7 bases between. This CDR3 comprises 12 residues. For the CDR3, the DNA is TGTGCCAGCAGCTTAGGTTCGGTCGAGCAGTACTTC. Translated: CASSLGSVEQYF.